This T cell receptor beta chain was sequenced during a study of CD8 T cells in Susac syndrome. Reverse transcription of roughly 0.5 to 1 ug RNA was performed with random hexamers. Coverage of TCR beta CDR3 amplification by immunoSEQ multiplex PCR extended to 54 Vbeta and 13 Jbeta. A single record per CDR3 protein comes from TCRdb applying MiXCR to the immunoSEQ multiplex PCR reads. This repertoire shows fewer than 85,000 distinct CDR3 sequences, approximately 95% found once; its top ten account for about 0.4%. Trimming removed 3 bases from V and 6 bases from J, with 15 bases in between. Germline loops: CDR1 LNHDA, CDR2 SQIVND (reference sequence). The CDR3 contains 15 residues.

This TCR derives from a human donor with multiple sclerosis. This sequence joins TRBV19 and TRBJ1-5; the D gene is possibly TRBD1 (5 bases). The sequenced sample was CD8+ T cells from PBMCs. CDR3 amino acids: CASSIVPGPGQPQHF. DNA of the CDR3: TGTGCCAGTAGTATTGTACCGGGACCGGGTCAGCCCCAGCATTTT.